Listed here are 18 T cell receptor beta chains from one sample, sequenced in a study of beta chain features in type 1 diabetes. Expressed TCRB transcripts got sequenced, as all isolated RNA was reverse transcribed. Assay: immunoSEQ multiplex PCR; the TCRdb copy retains only in-frame clones and omits some. Among 860,000 or so clones listed, 17% were seen once. The material sequenced was naive CD4+ T cells from blood. These receptor sequences come from a woman younger than 30 in good health.

The chain uses TRBV7-2 and TRBJ2-1; D is uncertain. With 1 base removed from V and 6 bases from J, the gap between germline ends came to 10 bases. The CDR3 covers 14 residues. Germline V gene lookup returns CDR1 SGHTA and CDR2 FQGNSA. CDR3 nucleotides: TGTGCCAGCAGCTTAGTAACGACTGCCAATGAGCAGTTCTTC. Protein sequence: CASSLVTTANEQFF.

There are a few counts of this clone. The CDR3 protein is CASSPKGTGRNEKLFF. The CDR3 nucleotides are TGTGCCAGCAGCCCGAAGGGGACAGGGCGTAATGAAAAACTGTTTTTT. The chain joins TRBV7-9 to TRBJ1-4; TRBD1 matches at 9 bases. Unmatched junction bases numbered 8, after V lost 5 bases and J lost 4 bases. This CDR3 has 16 amino acids. The germline V gene encodes CDR1 SEHNR and CDR2 FQNEAQ (reference sequence).

V and J are TRBV7-2 and TRBJ1-2; TRBD1 might be the D (5 bases). CDR3 length equals 13 residues. CDR1 and CDR2 (germline): SGHTA, FQGNSA. Trimming took off 2 bases at V and 6 bases at J, with 10 bases between the two ends. CDR3 sequence: CASSLWAGDGYTF. In DNA, the CDR3 is TGTGCCAGCAGCTTATGGGCGGGGGATGGCTACACCTTC.

This clone was seen a single time. As DNA, the CDR3 is TGTGCCATCAGTAGAAGAACCCCGCAGGGCAGAGCCTACGAGCAGTACTTC. Residues: CAISRRTPQGRAYEQYF. This sequence joins TRBV10-3 and TRBJ2-7; TRBD1 might be the D (5 bases). Germline CDR1 ENHRY, CDR2 SYGVKD. CDR3 length: 17 residues. Trimming removed 5 bases at V and 2 bases at J, with 22 bases between.

V usage is TRBV5-1 and J usage is TRBJ2-2; 7 bases map to TRBD2. The CDR3 has 15 amino acids. Looked up from germline, CDR1 is SGHRS and CDR2 is YFSETQ. Trimming at V came to 5 bases and at J to 0 bases, leaving 4 bases not matched to a gene. In DNA form, the CDR3 reads TGCGCCAGCAGGAGCGGGATATCGAACACCGGGGAGCTGTTTTTT. The encoded protein is CASRSGISNTGELFF.

This clone has just a few counts. The rearrangement links TRBV25-1 to TRBJ1-2; 7 nucleotides match TRBD1. Trimming removed 3 bases from V and 4 bases from J; junction bases left unmatched: 11. The CDR3 spans 16 residues. CDR1 is MGHDK and CDR2 is SYGVNS in the germline V gene. Here the CDR3 reads CASSEPGTARIYGYTF. CDR3 nucleotide sequence: TGTGCCAGCAGTGAGCCCGGGACAGCCAGAATCTATGGCTACACCTTC.

The chain recombines TRBV5-1 with TRBJ2-6; D ambiguous. With 0 bases removed from V and 1 base from J, the gap between germline ends came to 20 bases. Per germline, CDR1 SGHRS and CDR2 YFSETQ. This CDR3 contains 20 residues. This chain's CDR3 is CASSLANFGVALSGANVLTF. The CDR3 bases are TGCGCCAGCAGCTTGGCCAATTTTGGAGTTGCCCTATCTGGGGCCAACGTCCTGACTTTC.

The J gene is TRBJ2-2, the V gene TRBV28, with unresolved D. The germline V and J ends were trimmed by 7 bases and 1 base, with 10 bases remaining between them. CDR3 length equals 14 residues. Germline CDR1 is MDHEN and CDR2 is SYDVKM. Here the CDR3 reads CASKRAGNTGELFF. CDR3 nucleotide sequence: TGTGCCAGCAAAAGGGCAGGGAACACCGGGGAGCTGTTTTTT.

The chain links TRBV5-4 to TRBJ2-7, with unresolved D. This CDR3 region has 15 residues. V dropped 2 bases and J dropped 1 base, with 13 bases sitting between them. Germline CDR1 is SGHNT and CDR2 is YYREEE (reference sequence). The CDR3 region is CASSLTDAISYEQYF. Written as DNA, the CDR3 is TGTGCCAGCAGCTTAACGGATGCGATATCCTACGAGCAGTACTTC.

The chain combines TRBV10-1 with TRBJ1-2; unclear D gene. The germline CDR1 and CDR2 sequences are WNHNN and SYGVQD (reference sequence). Trimming removed 2 bases from V and 2 bases from J, with 6 bases in between. The CDR3 has 13 residues. This CDR3 reads CASSEGENYGYTF. The DNA of the CDR3 is TGCGCCAGCAGTGAGGGGGAGAACTATGGCTACACCTTC.

In this sample, this clone turned up a few times. The rearrangement links TRBV25-1 to TRBJ2-3; D remains unclear. The V end was cut by 3 bases, the J end by 0 bases, with 13 bases between. This CDR3 has 16 residues. CDR1 is MGHDK and CDR2 is SYGVNS in the germline V gene. The DNA for the CDR3 is TGTGCCAGCAGTGAGCGGCCTTCAACCAGCACAGATACGCAGTATTTT. Translated: CASSERPSTSTDTQYF.

This rearrangement joins TRBV28 to TRBJ1-4; D is unclear. The CDR3 sequence is 12 residues long. Trimming pared 7 bases from V and 8 bases from J, leaving 11 bases between. Germline V lookup: CDR1 MDHEN, CDR2 SYDVKM. The CDR3 here is CASTSGWEKLFF. Written as DNA, the CDR3 is TGTGCCAGCACCTCGGGTTGGGAAAAACTGTTTTTT.

In its sample, this clone was seen a few times. J is TRBJ2-5 and V is TRBV7-2, with D unclear. This CDR3 region has 14 residues. Germline CDR1 SGHTA, CDR2 FQGNSA. Deletions cut 1 base from V and 3 bases from J, with 9 bases between. CDR3 residues: CASSLDRTEETQYF. In DNA, the CDR3 is TGTGCCAGCAGCTTAGATCGAACAGAAGAGACCCAGTACTTC.

V usage is TRBV19 and J usage is TRBJ2-5; 8 nucleotides align to TRBD1. The germline CDR1 and CDR2 sequences are LNHDA and SQIVND (reference sequence). The CDR3 is 14 amino acids. J gave up 5 bases and V 8 bases, and 10 bases lay outside the gene matches. CDR3 DNA sequence: TGTGCCAGTTCGTACAGGGGGGTGAAGGAGACCCAGTACTTC. Its protein is CASSYRGVKETQYF.

Only a few counts were recorded for this clone. The rearrangement links TRBV7-2 to TRBJ1-2, with 10 positions matching TRBD1. Germline V gene lookup returns CDR1 SGHTA and CDR2 FQGNSA. The CDR3 has 17 amino acids. V dropped 2 bases and J dropped 3; count of bases not matched to a gene: 9. CDR3 sequence: CASSLISLGQGYYGYTF. CDR3 nucleotide sequence: TGTGCCAGCAGCTTAATAAGTTTGGGACAGGGGTACTATGGCTACACCTTC.

This chain links TRBV11-2 with TRBJ1-1, with TRBD1 matching 11 bases. The trim removed 0 bases at V and 7 bases at J, leaving 7 bases unmatched. The CDR3 consists of 16 residues. Per germline, CDR1 SGHAT and CDR2 FQNNGV. The CDR3 DNA sequence: TGTGCCAGCAGCTTAGATCGCGGGACAGGGGGTCTTGAAGCTTTCTTT. Translated: CASSLDRGTGGLEAFF.

This clone was seen a few times. The V call is TRBV19, the J call TRBJ2-7; 8 bases are a match to TRBD2. CDR3 size: 15 residues. Germline V gene lookup returns CDR1 LNHDA and CDR2 SQIVND (reference sequence). V shed 0 bases, J shed 5 bases, and the junction held 6 bases outside the gene matches. The CDR3 nucleotides read TGTGCCAGTAGTATAGATGGAGCGGGAGAGGACGAGCAGTACTTC. This encodes CASSIDGAGEDEQYF. Variable domain in full (rest from reference TRBV19 and TRBJ2-7): DGGITQSPKYLFRKEGQNVTLSCEQNLNHDAMYWYRQDPGQGLRLIYYSQIVNDFQKGDIAEGYSVSREKKESFPLTVTSAQKNPTAFYLCASSIDGAGEDEQYFGPGTRLTVT.

V gene TRBV19 combines with J gene TRBJ1-5; D ambiguous. The germline V gene encodes CDR1 LNHDA and CDR2 SQIVND (reference sequence). The CDR3 length is 11 residues. Trimming left V 7 bases short and J 12 bases short, with 13 bases between. DNA of the CDR3: TGTGCCAGTAAAAGCTGGAGTGGCCAGCATTTT. This codes for CASKSWSGQHF. Combining the CDR3 with reference TRBV19 and TRBJ1-5 gives the whole variable domain DGGITQSPKYLFRKEGQNVTLSCEQNLNHDAMYWYRQDPGQGLRLIYYSQIVNDFQKGDIAEGYSVSREKKESFPLTVTSAQKNPTAFYLCASKSWSGQHFGDGTRLSIL.